The 21 T cell receptor beta chains below all came from one sample that was sequenced in a study of T cells in Graves' hyperthyroidism and ophthalmopathy. Amplification of TCR beta CDR3 regions was performed using RNA transcripts as template. TCR CDR3 underwent first-round RT-PCR with the HTBI primer set. Each CDR3 protein is one row after TCRdb ran MiXCR on the multiplex PCR reads. There are approximately 370,000 distinct CDR3 sequences in the sample; approximately 18% occur only once, and 30% to 40% lies in the top ten. Sequenced: blood. These receptors came from a woman under 40 with Graves' hyperthyroidism that later progressed to Graves' ophthalmopathy.

In its sample, this clonotype was seen many times. CDR3 in DNA: TGTGCCAGCAATTTAATGGCCCTGGGCAATCAGCCCCAGCATTTT. Translation gives CASNLMALGNQPQHF. The chain uses TRBV2 and TRBJ1-5; D ambiguous. This CDR3 spans 15 amino acids. Trimming took off 7 bases at V and 2 bases at J, with 15 bases between the two ends. The germline CDR1 and CDR2 sequences are SNHLY and FYNNEI.

This clonotype was seen at least ten times. The rearrangement links TRBV2 to TRBJ2-3; 7 bases line up with TRBD1. Germline V CDR1 and CDR2: SNHLY, FYNNEI. V shed 9 bases and J 1 base; nucleotides not matched to a gene: 10. This CDR3 region has 15 residues. CDR3 in DNA: TGTGCCAGGATGGGGACAGAAGCCCGCACAGATACGCAGTATTTT. Translating gives CARMGTEARTDTQYF. The whole variable domain, filled in from reference TRBV2 and TRBJ2-3, reads EPEVTQTPSHQVTQMGQEVILRCVPISNHLYFYWYRQILGQKVEFLVSFYNNEISEKSEIFDDQFSVERPDGSNFTLKIRSTKLEDSAMYFCARMGTEARTDTQYFGPGTRLTVL.

This clonotype has more than one count but fewer than ten. V gene TRBV10-1 combines with J gene TRBJ2-2; tentatively, D is TRBD2 (6 bases). The germline V gene encodes CDR1 WNHNN and CDR2 SYGVQD (reference sequence). V gave up 6 bases and J gave up 2 bases, with 10 bases separating them. This CDR3 contains 14 residues. CDR3 nucleotide sequence: TGCGCCAGCAGACGGGACTTAAACACCGGGGAGCTGTTTTTT. It codes for CASRRDLNTGELFF.

This clonotype was detected ten times or more. The chain links TRBV29-1 to TRBJ2-3; D gene ambiguous. V dropped 3 bases and J dropped 1 base, with 5 bases sitting between them. Germline V lookup: CDR1 SQVTM, CDR2 ANQGSEA. This CDR3 comprises 12 residues. CDR3 DNA: TGCAGCGTTGAGTCGGGCACAGATACGCAGTATTTT. Encoded protein: CSVESGTDTQYF.

This clonotype was observed a few times. The genes are TRBV7-2 and TRBJ1-6, with D tentatively TRBD1 (5 bases). CDR1 is SGHTA, CDR2 FQGNSA, per germline. V lost 5 bases to trimming and J lost 0 bases, with 17 bases between them. This CDR3 contains 18 residues. In DNA, the CDR3 is TGTGCCAGCAGCCTTAGGGGTTTCGACAGCTCCTATAATTCACCCCTCCACTTT. Protein product: CASSLRGFDSSYNSPLHF. Together with reference TRBV7-2 and TRBJ1-6, the CDR3 gives the full variable domain: GAGVSQSPSNKVTEKGKDVELRCDPISGHTALYWYRQSLGQGLEFLIYFQGNSAPDKSGLPSDRFSAERTGGSVSTLTIQRTQQEDSAVYLCASSLRGFDSSYNSPLHFGNGTRLTVT.

The chain has TRBV7-6 and TRBJ2-7; 12 bases fit TRBD2. Germline trimming cut 1 base from V and 4 bases from J; bases unmatched to any gene: 11. This CDR3 has 18 residues. The V gene's germline CDR1 is SGHVS and CDR2 FNYEAQ. The CDR3 here is CASSLVPVTSGSTYEQYF. CDR3 DNA sequence: TGTGCCAGCAGCTTAGTACCCGTGACTAGCGGGAGTACATACGAGCAGTACTTC.

This rearrangement joins TRBV20-1 to TRBJ2-7; D might be TRBD1 or TRBD2, each matching 5 bases. Trimming stripped 0 bases from V and 1 base from J, with 13 bases between. This CDR3 has 15 amino acids. Germline-derived CDR1 and CDR2 are DFQATT and SNEGSKA (reference sequence). CDR3 sequence reads: CSAREIGGQSYEQYF. Written as DNA, the CDR3 is TGCAGTGCTAGAGAAATAGGAGGACAATCCTACGAGCAGTACTTC.

This clonotype was found many times. The chain joins TRBV18 to TRBJ2-5; TRBD1 aligns across 12 bases. Germline values: CDR1 KGHSH, CDR2 LQKENI. The CDR3 extends over 17 amino acids. The J segment lost 7 bases and the V segment lost 2 bases, leaving 11 bases of the junction unmatched. The CDR3 loop is CASSPIAGQGAQGTQYF. The CDR3 DNA reads TGTGCCAGCTCACCAATCGCGGGACAGGGGGCCCAGGGGACCCAGTACTTC.

This clonotype was counted ten times or more. This chain links TRBV10-3 with TRBJ2-7, with 7 nucleotides matching TRBD2. Germline V gene data show CDR1 as ENHRY and CDR2 as SYGVKD. J gave up 4 bases and V 6 bases, and 9 bases lay outside the gene matches. CDR3 length: 14 amino acids. The CDR3 spells CAISPSGLRYEQYF. The DNA for the CDR3 is TGTGCCATCAGCCCTAGCGGTCTTAGGTACGAGCAGTACTTC.

As to this clonotype: A clone one base away is much larger, so this may be a read error. This rearrangement joins TRBV20-1 to TRBJ2-4, with D uncertain. The CDR3 loop spans 15 amino acids. Germline V gives CDR1 DFQATT, CDR2 SNEGSKA (reference sequence). The V gene lost 3 bases and the J gene lost 6 bases, with 18 bases spanning the gap. CDR3 residues: CSASGQSRFSNIQYF. The CDR3 region has the DNA TGCAGTGCTAGTGGTCAGAGTCGTTTTTCAAACATTCAGTACTTC.

This clonotype was found many times. CDR3 coding DNA: TGTGCCACCAGTGATTTAGCGGGGGGCTTGACCGGGGAGCTGTTTTTT. Its protein is CATSDLAGGLTGELFF. The chain employs TRBV24-1 and TRBJ2-2; TRBD2 matches at 9 bases. V lost 1 base and J lost 5; bases outside the gene matches: 4. The CDR3 is 16 amino acids. Germline V gives CDR1 KGHDR, CDR2 SFDVKD.

In this sample, this clonotype turned up many times. The chain combines TRBV7-8 with TRBJ2-5; possibly TRBD2 for D (5 bases). CDR1 and CDR2 from the germline V gene are SGHVS and FQNEAQ. This CDR3 contains 16 residues. Trimming took off 5 bases at V and 5 bases at J, with 21 bases between the two ends. CDR3 DNA: TGTGCCAGCAGCACCGAGCTGGCTAGCTCCCTTGAGACCCAGTACTTC. It is translated as CASSTELASSLETQYF.

This clonotype was recorded many times. This chain connects TRBV5-1 to TRBJ1-2; D might be TRBD1 (5 bases). Germline CDR1 SGHRS, CDR2 YFSETQ. The CDR3 extends over 15 amino acids. V was cut by 0 bases and J by 6 bases, with 15 bases left in between. CDR3 coding DNA: TGCGCCAGCAGCTTGGTTTTTCAGGGTCGGGATGGCTACACCTTC. Translation gives CASSLVFQGRDGYTF.

This clonotype was seen at least ten times. The chain links TRBV11-2 to TRBJ2-7; D is uncertain. With 2 bases removed from V and 4 bases from J, the gap between germline ends came to 9 bases. The CDR3 is 13 amino acids. The germline gives CDR1 SGHAT, CDR2 FQNNGV. CDR3 DNA sequence: TGTGCCAGCAGCTTATCCCCAGCGTACGAGCAGTACTTC. It is translated as CASSLSPAYEQYF.

CDR3 DNA: TGTGCCTGGAGTGTAGGTCGACCAGCGGGAGATGGCCACGAGCAGTACTTC. As protein: CAWSVGRPAGDGHEQYF. The chain has TRBV30 and TRBJ2-7; 8 bases are a match to TRBD2. V was clipped by 0 bases and J by 5 bases; unmatched bases: 15. The CDR3 extends over 17 amino acids. CDR1 is GTSNPN and CDR2 is SVGIG in the germline V gene (reference sequence). Using reference TRBV30 and TRBJ2-7 for the parts outside the CDR3, the full variable domain is SQTIHQWPATLVQPVGSPLSLECTVEGTSNPNLYWYRQAAGRGLQLLFYSVGIGQISSEVPQNLSASRPQDRQFILSSKKLLLSDSGFYLCAWSVGRPAGDGHEQYFGPGTRLTVT.

The chain couples TRBV6-1 to TRBJ2-1; 10 nucleotides match TRBD1. Germline-derived CDR1 and CDR2 are MNHNS and SASEGT. Losses at the gene ends were 10 bases for V and 8 bases for J; bases not matched to a gene: 17. This CDR3 spans 16 amino acids. The CDR3 DNA sequence: TGTGCCACACCCAGGCCTGGGACAGGGGAGGGCGATGAGCAGTTCTTC. This translates into CATPRPGTGEGDEQFF.

There are many counts of this clonotype. The J gene is TRBJ2-7, the V gene TRBV2, with a weak D call TRBD2 (6 bases). The germline V gene encodes CDR1 SNHLY and CDR2 FYNNEI. The CDR3 totals 14 residues. The V gene lost 7 bases and the J gene lost 1 base, with 14 bases spanning the gap. The CDR3 spells CASMGGGVSYEQYF. CDR3 coding DNA: TGTGCCAGCATGGGAGGAGGGGTATCCTACGAGCAGTACTTC.

There are many counts of this clonotype. The chain is built from TRBV29-1 and TRBJ2-1; 8 positions agree with TRBD1. V was pared by 3 bases and J by 1 base, with 2 bases of the junction left unmatched. Germline loops: CDR1 SQVTM, CDR2 ANQGSEA. The CDR3 is 14 residues long. The CDR3 region has the DNA TGCAGCGTTGACAGGGGGCTATCCTACAATGAGCAGTTCTTC. Translation: CSVDRGLSYNEQFF.

This clonotype was seen a handful of times. The J gene is TRBJ2-4, the V gene TRBV7-9; D is perhaps TRBD1 or TRBD2 (5 bases each). V was shortened by 1 base and J by 0 bases, with 22 bases between the two germline ends. This CDR3 is 20 amino acids long. Germline V gene lookup returns CDR1 SEHNR and CDR2 FQNEAQ (reference sequence). The CDR3: CASSLDYGTKPSIAKNIQYF. In DNA form, the CDR3 reads TGTGCCAGCAGCTTAGACTACGGGACCAAACCGTCTATAGCCAAAAACATTCAGTACTTC.

This clonotype was detected many times. This chain links TRBV2 with TRBJ2-7; TRBD1 aligns across 8 bases. The germline V gene has CDR1 SNHLY and CDR2 FYNNEI. The CDR3 runs to 16 residues. J gave up 4 bases and V 6 bases, and 14 bases lay outside the gene matches. CDR3 residues: CASRATPDRGEYEQYF. The CDR3 DNA follows: TGTGCCAGCAGAGCTACTCCTGACAGGGGCGAGTACGAGCAGTACTTC.

This clonotype occurred many times. The chain is built from TRBV19 and TRBJ2-1; 8 bases map to TRBD2. The CDR3 extends over 14 amino acids. V lost 5 bases and J lost 8; bases outside the gene matches: 8. Germline V CDR1 and CDR2: LNHDA, SQIVND (reference sequence). The CDR3 DNA reads TGTGCCAGTAGTGGGACTAGTCCCGGTTATGAGCAGTTCTTC. It yields the protein CASSGTSPGYEQFF.